These 27 T cell receptor beta chains share one sample of origin, sequenced in a study of cytomegalovirus exposure and HLA in healthy donors. Profiled with immunoSEQ multiplex PCR; TCRdb holds only in-frame clones, not every one. The sample holds roughly 71,000 clones, about 95% seen once. The sequenced sample consisted of PBMCs. The source of these receptors is a woman aged 18-30 years in good health and CMV-seronegative.

The chain combines TRBV19 with TRBJ1-5; 9 nucleotides match TRBD1. The trim removed 5 bases at V and 4 bases at J, leaving 6 bases unmatched. Germline V lookup: CDR1 LNHDA, CDR2 SQIVND (reference sequence). CDR3 size: 15 residues. The CDR3 region has the DNA TGTGCCAGTAGTGCTCGGGACAGGGCTAATCAGCCCCAGCATTTT. Amino acid sequence: CASSARDRANQPQHF.

The chain joins TRBV23-1 to TRBJ2-3, with a possible D match to TRBD2 (6 bases). TRBV23-1 is treated as an ORF (open reading frame) with a function not yet certain. This CDR3 comprises 15 residues. V lost 3 bases and J lost 3, with 13 bases in between. The CDR3 sequence is CASSQGDSGTDTQYF. The CDR3 DNA is TGCGCCAGCAGTCAGGGCGACAGCGGGACAGATACGCAGTATTTT.

The genes are TRBV9 and TRBJ2-1, with a tentative D call TRBD2 (6 bases). The ends were cut back, 2 bases at V and 8 bases at J, with 20 bases in the middle. This CDR3 is built from 16 residues. In germline, CDR1 is SGDLS, CDR2 YYNGEE. The CDR3 spells CASSVGGLRGSDEQFF. In DNA, the CDR3 is TGTGCCAGCAGCGTTGGAGGGCTGAGGGGTTCGGATGAGCAGTTCTTC.

The CDR3 DNA reads as TGTGCCAGCCGCAAGCAGGGCTCCTACGAGCAGTACTTC. Its protein product is CASRKQGSYEQYF. The chain joins TRBV7-8 to TRBJ2-7; possibly TRBD1 for D (5 bases). CDR1 SGHVS and CDR2 FQNEAQ come from the germline V gene. Trimming stripped 8 bases from V and 0 bases from J, with 11 bases between. CDR3 size: 13 residues.

This chain joins TRBV27 and TRBJ2-1, with D possibly being TRBD1 (5 bases). The V and J ends lost 7 bases and 8 bases respectively, with 18 bases between them. The CDR3 extends over 14 amino acids. Germline V gene lookup returns CDR1 MNHEY and CDR2 SMNVEV (reference sequence). The chain's CDR3 is CASIVTVGPHEQFF. CDR3 nucleotide sequence: TGTGCCAGCATCGTGACAGTTGGGCCCCATGAGCAGTTCTTC.

The chain joins TRBV19 to TRBJ2-7, with 9 bases identical to TRBD1. Germline V gives CDR1 LNHDA, CDR2 SQIVND (reference sequence). V lost 3 bases, J lost 0 bases, and 0 bases stayed unmatched. The CDR3 has 14 residues. CDR3 sequence reads: CASSMTGGSYEQYF. The CDR3 DNA sequence: TGTGCCAGTAGTATGACAGGGGGCTCCTACGAGCAGTACTTC.

The gene calls are TRBV28 and TRBJ1-6; D perhaps matches TRBD1 (5 bases). V was pared by 6 bases and J by 1 base, with 13 bases between. CDR1 and CDR2 (germline): MDHEN, SYDVKM. This CDR3 region has 16 residues. The CDR3 DNA is TGTGCCAGCAGACTTACCCAGGGATCCTATAATTCACCCCTCCACTTT. Translating it yields CASRLTQGSYNSPLHF.

The rearrangement uses TRBV28 and TRBJ2-7; 7 bases fit TRBD1. The CDR3 length is 16 residues. Losses at the gene ends were 3 bases for V and 1 base for J; bases not matched to a gene: 9. Germline values: CDR1 MDHEN, CDR2 SYDVKM. CDR3 in DNA: TGTGCCAGCAGTTTGTTAGGGGGACAGAGATCCTACGAGCAGTACTTC. Protein sequence: CASSLLGGQRSYEQYF.

The chain joins TRBV5-5 to TRBJ1-2, with 8 bases that match TRBD1. This CDR3 is built from 13 residues. J gave up 8 bases and V 3 bases, and 6 bases lay outside the gene matches. Germline V gives CDR1 SGHKS, CDR2 YYEKEE (reference sequence). The CDR3 protein is CASSYGTGEGYTF. The CDR3 DNA is TGTGCCAGCAGCTATGGGACAGGAGAGGGCTACACCTTC. Full variable domain (outside the CDR3, taken from reference TRBV5-5 and TRBJ1-2): DAGVTQSPTHLIKTRGQQVTLRCSPISGHKSVSWYQQVLGQGPQFIFQYYEKEERGRGNFPDRFSARQFPNYSSELNVNALLLGDSALYLCASSYGTGEGYTFGSGTRLTVV.

This clone appeared a single time. The rearrangement links TRBV23-1 to TRBJ2-2; TRBD2 matches at 11 bases. TRBV23-1 is annotated as an ORF whose role is uncertain. The CDR3 extends over 17 amino acids. V shed 0 bases, J shed 5 bases, and the junction held 5 bases outside the gene matches. In DNA form, the CDR3 reads TGCGCCAGCAGTCAATCTCATCTAGCGGGGGGAACCGGGGAGCTGTTTTTT. This sequence encodes CASSQSHLAGGTGELFF.

The V gene is TRBV5-4, the J gene TRBJ2-7, with TRBD2 matching 10 bases. This CDR3 is 14 amino acids long. V lost 5 bases, J lost 2 bases, and 4 bases stayed unmatched. The germline gives CDR1 SGHNT, CDR2 YYREEE (reference sequence). The chain's CDR3 is CASRRTSGPYEQYF. CDR3 bases: TGTGCCAGCAGAAGGACTAGCGGACCCTACGAGCAGTACTTC.

The rearrangement joins TRBV28 to TRBJ2-3, with D possibly matching TRBD2 (5 bases). The CDR3 is 13 residues long. The V end lost 3 bases, the J end lost 12 bases, and 16 bases lay between the germline ends. CDR1 MDHEN and CDR2 SYDVKM come from the germline V gene. The CDR3 sequence: CASSFRLASRQYF. The CDR3 DNA reads as TGTGCCAGCAGTTTTCGGCTAGCCTCGCGACAGTATTTT.

This clone was recorded once. V usage is TRBV2 and J usage is TRBJ1-3; TRBD1 matches at 10 bases. With 10 bases clipped from V and 3 bases from J, the junction kept 9 bases outside the gene matches. Germline V gene lookup returns CDR1 SNHLY and CDR2 FYNNEI. The CDR3 runs 15 residues. CDR3 residues: CATYPGTGVGNTIYF. The CDR3 DNA reads as TGTGCCACCTATCCCGGGACAGGGGTTGGAAACACCATATATTTT.

The V call is TRBV7-8, the J call TRBJ2-7; TRBD1 matches 9 bases. V lost 5 bases to trimming and J lost 6 bases; unmatched junction nucleotides: 14. CDR3 length: 16 residues. CDR1 SGHVS and CDR2 FQNEAQ come from the germline V gene. In DNA form, the CDR3 reads TGTGCCAGCAGCCAGGGGGACAGGGTCGGGCCTAGCGAGCAGTACTTC. Translated, it gives CASSQGDRVGPSEQYF.

For this clone: The sample carries other DNA sequences with the same CDR3. The chain links TRBV2 to TRBJ1-5; weak D call: TRBD1 (5 bases). Looked up from germline, CDR1 is SNHLY and CDR2 is FYNNEI. The CDR3 is 12 amino acids. Trimming shortened V by 6 bases and J by 9 bases, and 12 bases separated the two germline ends. CDR3 DNA sequence: TGTGCCAGCAGGACAGATTGGGGGCCCCAGCATTTT. Its translation is CASRTDWGPQHF.

This clone showed up just once. The V and J genes are TRBV5-6 and TRBJ2-3; TRBD2 aligns across 10 bases. Trimming cost V 2 bases and J 0 bases; bases outside gene matches: 3. CDR1 and CDR2 from the germline V gene are SGHDT and YYEEEE. The CDR3 length is 16 residues. This CDR3 reads CASSFGLAVSTDTQYF. CDR3 DNA: TGTGCCAGCAGCTTCGGACTAGCGGTGAGCACAGATACGCAGTATTTT.

The chain links TRBV7-9 to TRBJ2-3; D call uncertain. The germline V gene encodes CDR1 SEHNR and CDR2 FQNEAQ (reference sequence). The CDR3 loop spans 12 amino acids. V gave up 2 bases and J gave up 6 bases, with 6 bases separating them. The CDR3 loop reads CASSLLFDTQYF. The CDR3 DNA reads TGTGCCAGCAGCTTACTCTTCGATACGCAGTATTTT.

In its sample, this clone was seen once. V usage is TRBV5-1 and J usage is TRBJ1-1; D call uncertain. CDR1 is SGHRS and CDR2 is YFSETQ in the germline V gene. The CDR3 runs 13 residues. The V end lost 6 bases, the J end lost 1 base, and 10 bases lay between the germline ends. This CDR3 reads CASKEAPNTEAFF. CDR3 bases: TGCGCCAGCAAGGAGGCACCGAACACTGAAGCTTTCTTT.

The chain recombines TRBV7-2 with TRBJ2-1, with D possibly matching TRBD2 (6 bases). The CDR3 is 12 amino acids. Looked up from germline, CDR1 is SGHTA and CDR2 is FQGNSA. V was trimmed by 1 base and J by 9 bases, leaving 7 bases between them. The CDR3 sequence is CASSLVGGEQFF. Here the CDR3 DNA reads TGTGCCAGCAGCTTAGTGGGAGGTGAGCAGTTCTTC.

The chain couples TRBV5-4 to TRBJ2-1; the D gene is possibly TRBD2 (7 bases). Germline CDR1 reads SGHNT; CDR2 reads YYREEE (reference sequence). The CDR3 consists of 16 residues. V dropped 2 bases and J dropped 0 bases, with 12 bases sitting between them. This CDR3 is CASSFGAGASYNEQFF. For the CDR3, the DNA is TGTGCCAGCAGCTTCGGTGCGGGGGCCTCCTACAATGAGCAGTTCTTC.

Comments on this clone: A read error may account for a junction end that differs from germline. The chain combines TRBV7-3 with TRBJ1-2, with D hard to call. The CDR3 runs 14 residues. Germline V CDR1 and CDR2: SGHTA, FQGTGA. CDR3: CASSLKGNQDSPSF. The CDR3 DNA follows: TGTGCCAGCAGCTTAAAAGGGAACCAGGACTCCCCCTCCTTC.

V and J are TRBV9 and TRBJ2-1; the match to TRBD2 covers 9 bases. The CDR3 spans 18 residues. CDR1 and CDR2 (germline): SGDLS, YYNGEE. V was clipped by 0 bases and J by 4 bases; unmatched bases: 11. Here the CDR3 reads CASSVGGVAGEGYNEQFF. CDR3 coding DNA: TGTGCCAGCAGCGTAGGGGGGGTAGCGGGGGAGGGGTACAATGAGCAGTTCTTC.

This chain connects TRBV28 to TRBJ2-2; 11 bases fit TRBD2. The junction had 8 bases not matched to a gene; V was cut back by 5 bases and J by 3 bases. The CDR3 spans 17 residues. Germline CDR1 MDHEN, CDR2 SYDVKM. The CDR3 sequence is CASSQFSGGAYTGELFF. As DNA, the CDR3 is TGTGCCAGCAGTCAATTTAGCGGGGGGGCGTACACCGGGGAGCTGTTTTTT. The entire variable domain, with the rest obtained from reference TRBV28 and TRBJ2-2, is as follows: DVKVTQSSRYLVKRTGEKVFLECVQDMDHENMFWYRQDPGLGLRLIYFSYDVKMKEKGDIPEGYSVSREKKERFSLILESASTNQTSMYLCASSQFSGGAYTGELFFGEGSRLTVL.

The genes are TRBV5-1 and TRBJ2-5; the D is unclear. Germline loops: CDR1 SGHRS, CDR2 YFSETQ. Trimming removed 3 bases from V and 5 bases from J, with 17 bases in between. The CDR3 runs 15 residues. CDR3 DNA sequence: TGCGCCAGCAGCTCCGATGGGCATGCATGGGAGACCCAGTACTTC. Its protein is CASSSDGHAWETQYF.

The rearrangement uses TRBV13 and TRBJ2-3, with 11 bases lining up with TRBD2. V dropped 5 bases and J dropped 6; count of bases not matched to a gene: 7. The germline V gene has CDR1 PRHDT and CDR2 FYEKMQ (reference sequence). The CDR3 contains 15 residues. Here the CDR3 reads CASSQTSGGFDTQYF. DNA of the CDR3: TGTGCCAGCAGCCAAACTAGCGGGGGTTTTGATACGCAGTATTTT.

V and J are TRBV27 and TRBJ1-1; TRBD1 matches at 7 bases. Germline loops: CDR1 MNHEY, CDR2 SMNVEV (reference sequence). The CDR3 runs to 15 residues. Trimming removed 4 bases from V and 1 base from J; junction bases left unmatched: 6. The CDR3 DNA reads TGTGCCAGCAGTTCGTCCCGGGACAGGAACACTGAAGCTTTCTTT. This gives the protein CASSSSRDRNTEAFF.

The V gene is TRBV29-1, the J gene TRBJ2-1; TRBD2 is a possible D gene (5 bases). The V gene lost 6 bases and the J gene lost 5 bases, with 14 bases spanning the gap. Germline lookup yields CDR1 SQVTM and CDR2 ANQGSEA. This CDR3 is built from 13 residues. CDR3 sequence: CSVYPGDDNEQFF. CDR3 sequence (DNA): TGCAGCGTCTACCCCGGGGATGACAATGAGCAGTTCTTC.